This T cell receptor beta chain was captured by sequencing in a study of control samples from healthy donors and cancer patients. Assay: immunoSEQ multiplex PCR; the TCRdb copy retains only in-frame clones and omits some. Altogether 130,000 or so clones are present, around 94% being singletons, with the ten largest covering around 13%. The germline V and J ends were trimmed by 2 bases and 8 bases, with 9 bases remaining between them. Germline assignment: CDR1 ENHRY and CDR2 SYGVKD. The CDR3 has 12 amino acids. The material sequenced was blood. V gene TRBV10-3 combines with J gene TRBJ1-1; D gene uncertain. The TCR originated in a man aged 40-49 years in good health. This CDR3 reads CAISEREGEAFF. Written as DNA, the CDR3 is TGTGCCATCAGTGAGAGGGAGGGAGAAGCTTTCTTT.